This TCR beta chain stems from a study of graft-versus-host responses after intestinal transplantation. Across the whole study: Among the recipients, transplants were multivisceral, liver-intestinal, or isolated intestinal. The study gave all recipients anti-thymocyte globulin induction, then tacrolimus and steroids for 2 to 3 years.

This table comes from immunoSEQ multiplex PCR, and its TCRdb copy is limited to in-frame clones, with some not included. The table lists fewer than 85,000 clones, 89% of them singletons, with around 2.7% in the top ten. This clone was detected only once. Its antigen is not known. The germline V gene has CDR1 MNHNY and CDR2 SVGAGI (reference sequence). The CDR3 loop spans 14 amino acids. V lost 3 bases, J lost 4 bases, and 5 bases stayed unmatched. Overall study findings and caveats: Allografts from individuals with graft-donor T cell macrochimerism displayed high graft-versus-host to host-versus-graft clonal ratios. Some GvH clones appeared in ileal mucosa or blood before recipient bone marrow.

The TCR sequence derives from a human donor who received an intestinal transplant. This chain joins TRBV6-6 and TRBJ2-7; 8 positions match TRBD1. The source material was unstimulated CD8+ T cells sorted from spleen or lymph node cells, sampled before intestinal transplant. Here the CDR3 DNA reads TGTGCCAGCAGTTATTGGACAGGGCCGTACGAGCAGTACTTC. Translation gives CASSYWTGPYEQYF.